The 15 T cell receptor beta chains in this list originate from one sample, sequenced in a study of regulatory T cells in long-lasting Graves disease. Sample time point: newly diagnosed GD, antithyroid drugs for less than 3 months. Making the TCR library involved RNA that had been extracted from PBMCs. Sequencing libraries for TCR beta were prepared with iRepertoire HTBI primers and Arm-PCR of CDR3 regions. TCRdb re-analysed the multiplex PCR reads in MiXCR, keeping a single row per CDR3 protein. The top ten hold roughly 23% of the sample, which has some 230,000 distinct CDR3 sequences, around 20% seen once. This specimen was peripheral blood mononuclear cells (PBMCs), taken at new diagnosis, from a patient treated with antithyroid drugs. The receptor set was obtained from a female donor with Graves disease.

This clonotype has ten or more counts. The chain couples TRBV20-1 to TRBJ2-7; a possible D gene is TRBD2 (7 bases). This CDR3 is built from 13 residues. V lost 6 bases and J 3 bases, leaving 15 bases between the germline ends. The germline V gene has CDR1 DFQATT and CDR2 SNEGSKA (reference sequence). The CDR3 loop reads CSAGGLAVYEQYF. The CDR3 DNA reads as TGCAGTGCGGGGGGGCTAGCGGTCTACGAGCAGTACTTC.

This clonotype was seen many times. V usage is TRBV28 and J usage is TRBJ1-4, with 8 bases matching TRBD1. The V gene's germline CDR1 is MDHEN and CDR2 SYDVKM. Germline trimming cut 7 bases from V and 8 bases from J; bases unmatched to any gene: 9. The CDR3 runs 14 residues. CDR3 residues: CASKPGGLGEKLFF. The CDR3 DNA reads TGTGCCAGCAAGCCAGGGGGCCTAGGGGAAAAACTGTTTTTT.

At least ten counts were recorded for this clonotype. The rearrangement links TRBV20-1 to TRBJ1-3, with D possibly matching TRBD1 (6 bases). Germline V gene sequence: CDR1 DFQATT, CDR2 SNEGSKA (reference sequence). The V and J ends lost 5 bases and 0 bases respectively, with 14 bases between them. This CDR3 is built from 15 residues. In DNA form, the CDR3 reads TGCAGTGCTTCGCGGGACAACTACTCTGGAAACACCATATATTTT. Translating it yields CSASRDNYSGNTIYF.

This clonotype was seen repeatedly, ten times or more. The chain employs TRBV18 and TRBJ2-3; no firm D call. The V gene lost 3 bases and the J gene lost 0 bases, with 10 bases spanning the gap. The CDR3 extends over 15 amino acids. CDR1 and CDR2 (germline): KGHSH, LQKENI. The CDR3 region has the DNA TGTGCCAGCTCACCGACGGATACTAGCACAGATACGCAGTATTTT. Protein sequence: CASSPTDTSTDTQYF.

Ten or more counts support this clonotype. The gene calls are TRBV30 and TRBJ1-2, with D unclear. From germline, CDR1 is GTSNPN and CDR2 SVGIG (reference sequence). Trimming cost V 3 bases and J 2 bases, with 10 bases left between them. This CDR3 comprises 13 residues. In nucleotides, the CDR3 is TGTGCCTGGAGAGGCCCCGCGAACTATGGCTACACCTTC. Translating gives CAWRGPANYGYTF.

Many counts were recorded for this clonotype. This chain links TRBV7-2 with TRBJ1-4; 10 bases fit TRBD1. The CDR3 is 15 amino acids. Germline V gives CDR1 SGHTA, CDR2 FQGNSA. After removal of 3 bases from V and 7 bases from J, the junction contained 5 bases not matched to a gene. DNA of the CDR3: TGTGCCAGCAGCTTGCACGGGACAGGGGCTGAAAAACTGTTTTTT. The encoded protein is CASSLHGTGAEKLFF.

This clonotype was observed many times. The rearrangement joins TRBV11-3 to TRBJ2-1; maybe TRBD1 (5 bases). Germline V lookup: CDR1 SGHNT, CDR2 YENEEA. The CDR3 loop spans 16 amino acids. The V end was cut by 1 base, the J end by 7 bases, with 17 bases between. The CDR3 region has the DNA TGTGCCAGCAGCTTAGGGGGCACGTGGGTCCCTAATGAGCAGTTCTTC. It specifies CASSLGGTWVPNEQFF.

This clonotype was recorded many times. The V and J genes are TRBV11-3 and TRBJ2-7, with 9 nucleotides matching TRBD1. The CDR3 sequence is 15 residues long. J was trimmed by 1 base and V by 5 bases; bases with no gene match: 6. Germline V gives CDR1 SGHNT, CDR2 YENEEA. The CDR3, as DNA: TGTGCCAGCAGCCGAGGACAGGGGCGGTCCTACGAGCAGTACTTC. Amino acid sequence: CASSRGQGRSYEQYF.

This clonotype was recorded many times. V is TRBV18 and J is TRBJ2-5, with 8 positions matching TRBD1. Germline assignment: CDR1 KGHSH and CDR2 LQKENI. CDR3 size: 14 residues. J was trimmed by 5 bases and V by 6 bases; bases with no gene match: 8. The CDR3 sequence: CASSPDRGPETQYF. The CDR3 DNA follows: TGTGCCAGCTCGCCCGACAGGGGTCCGGAGACCCAGTACTTC.

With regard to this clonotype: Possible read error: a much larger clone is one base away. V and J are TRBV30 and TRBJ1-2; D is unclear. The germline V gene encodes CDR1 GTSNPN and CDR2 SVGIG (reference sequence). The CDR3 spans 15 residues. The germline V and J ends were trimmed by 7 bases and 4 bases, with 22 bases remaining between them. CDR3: CASKVAHMGFYGYTF. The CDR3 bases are TGTGCCTCGAAGGTGGCCCACATGGGATTCTATGGCTACACCTTC. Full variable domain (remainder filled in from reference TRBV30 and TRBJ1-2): SQTIHQWPATLVQPVGSPLSLECTVEGTSNPNLYWYRQAAGRGLQLLFYSVGIGQISSEVPQNLSASRPQDRQFILSSKKLLLSDSGFYLCASKVAHMGFYGYTFGSGTRLTVV.

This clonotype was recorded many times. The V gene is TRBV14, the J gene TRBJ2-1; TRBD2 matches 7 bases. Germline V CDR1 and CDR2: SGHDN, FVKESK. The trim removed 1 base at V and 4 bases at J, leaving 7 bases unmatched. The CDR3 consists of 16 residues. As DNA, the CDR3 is TGTGCCAGCAGCCAAGCTAGCGGTCAAGTTTACAATGAGCAGTTCTTC. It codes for CASSQASGQVYNEQFF.

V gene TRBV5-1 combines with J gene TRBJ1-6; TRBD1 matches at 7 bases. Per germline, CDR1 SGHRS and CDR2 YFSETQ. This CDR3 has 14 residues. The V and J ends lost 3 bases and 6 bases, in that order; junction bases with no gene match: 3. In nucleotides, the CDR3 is TGCGCCAGCAGCTCGGGACAGCTTAATTCACCCCTCCACTTT. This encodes CASSSGQLNSPLHF.

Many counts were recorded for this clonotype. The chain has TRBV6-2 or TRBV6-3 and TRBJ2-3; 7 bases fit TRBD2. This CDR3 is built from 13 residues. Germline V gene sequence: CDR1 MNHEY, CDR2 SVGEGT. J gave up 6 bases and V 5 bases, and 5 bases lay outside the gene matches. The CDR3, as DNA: TGTGCCAGCAGTCCTAGCGGAGGGGATACGCAGTATTTT. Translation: CASSPSGGDTQYF.

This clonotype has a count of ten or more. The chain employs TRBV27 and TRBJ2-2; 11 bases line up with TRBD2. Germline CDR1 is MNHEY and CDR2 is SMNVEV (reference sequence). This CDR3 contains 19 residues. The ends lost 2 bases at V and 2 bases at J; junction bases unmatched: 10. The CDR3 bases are TGTGCCAGCAGTTTAGATCGTACCGGGACTAGCGGCAACACCGGGGAGCTGTTTTTT. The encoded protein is CASSLDRTGTSGNTGELFF.

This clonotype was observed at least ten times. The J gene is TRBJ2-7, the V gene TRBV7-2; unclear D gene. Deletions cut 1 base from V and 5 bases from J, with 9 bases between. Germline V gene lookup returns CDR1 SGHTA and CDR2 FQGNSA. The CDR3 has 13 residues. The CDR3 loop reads CASSLGGFNEQYF. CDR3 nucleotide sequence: TGTGCCAGCAGCTTAGGGGGTTTTAACGAGCAGTACTTC.